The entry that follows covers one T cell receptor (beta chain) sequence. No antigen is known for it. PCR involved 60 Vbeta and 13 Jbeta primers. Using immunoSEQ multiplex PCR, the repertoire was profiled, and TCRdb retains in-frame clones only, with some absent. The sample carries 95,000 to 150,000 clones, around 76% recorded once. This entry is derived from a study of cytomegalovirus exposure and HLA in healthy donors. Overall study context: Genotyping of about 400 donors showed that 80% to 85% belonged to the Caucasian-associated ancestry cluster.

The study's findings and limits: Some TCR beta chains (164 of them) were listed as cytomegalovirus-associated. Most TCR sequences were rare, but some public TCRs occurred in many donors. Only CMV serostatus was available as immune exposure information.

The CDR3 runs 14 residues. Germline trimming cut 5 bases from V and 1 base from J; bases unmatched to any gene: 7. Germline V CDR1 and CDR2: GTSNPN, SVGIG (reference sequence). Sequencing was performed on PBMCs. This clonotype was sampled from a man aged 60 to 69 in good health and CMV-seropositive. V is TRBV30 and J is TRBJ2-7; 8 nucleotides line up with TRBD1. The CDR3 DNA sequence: TGTGCCTGGGCTACAGGGGGTTCTTCCTACGAGCAGTACTTC. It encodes CAWATGGSSYEQYF.